Each of the 23 T cell receptor beta chains below was sequenced from the same sample in a study of post-analysis software for immune sequencing data. Their antigens are not known. Prepared libraries of TCR beta cDNA carried unique molecular identifiers. Via MiXCR, TCRdb re-called the PCR reads, giving one row per CDR3 protein. The sample records roughly 400,000 distinct CDR3 sequences, about 40% being singletons. Notes on the study in general: Five TRBV segments, including TRBV5-6, TRBV5-1 and TRBV20-1, were more frequent in patients than controls.

Sequences were obtained from blood. The receptors shown here come from a girl between 2 and 10 years old with multiple sclerosis.

There are a few counts of this clonotype. The V call is TRBV6-5, the J call TRBJ2-5; D not resolved. V dropped 4 bases and J dropped 4 bases, with 10 bases sitting between them. There are 13 residues in the CDR3. From germline, CDR1 is MNHEY and CDR2 SVGAGI. The CDR3 sequence is CASSLSTLETQYF. CDR3 DNA sequence: TGTGCCAGCAGTTTGTCGACGTTAGAGACCCAGTACTTC.

The table lists this clonotype with many counts. The V call is TRBV20-1, the J call TRBJ2-1; unclear D gene. V lost 5 bases, J lost 7 bases, and 9 bases lay in between. The CDR3 consists of 11 residues. Germline CDR1 and CDR2: DFQATT and SNEGSKA (reference sequence). CDR3 bases: TGCAGTGCTGCAGAAGGTAATGAGCAGTTCTTC. Encoded protein: CSAAEGNEQFF.

This clonotype has more than one count but fewer than ten. This chain uses TRBV7-2 with TRBJ2-3; D is unresolved. CDR3 size: 15 residues. Per the germline V gene, CDR1 is SGHTA and CDR2 is FQGNSA. Trimming stripped 1 base from V and 1 base from J, with 9 bases between. CDR3 sequence: CASSLVASRTDTQYF. The CDR3 region has the DNA TGTGCCAGCAGCTTAGTGGCGTCTCGCACAGATACGCAGTATTTT. Complete variable domain (other parts from reference TRBV7-2 and TRBJ2-3): GAGVSQSPSNKVTEKGKDVELRCDPISGHTALYWYRQSLGQGLEFLIYFQGNSAPDKSGLPSDRFSAERTGGSVSTLTIQRTQQEDSAVYLCASSLVASRTDTQYFGPGTRLTVL.

This clonotype has only a few counts. The V and J genes are TRBV9 and TRBJ2-7, with 8 bases identical to TRBD2. CDR1 is SGDLS, CDR2 YYNGEE, per germline. Germline trimming cut 0 bases from V and 0 bases from J; bases unmatched to any gene: 5. The CDR3 is 16 residues long. Here the CDR3 DNA reads TGTGCCAGCAGCGTAGGGTCTAGCGGGCCCTCCTACGAGCAGTACTTC. It encodes CASSVGSSGPSYEQYF. The full variable domain, completed using reference TRBV9 and TRBJ2-7, is DSGVTQTPKHLITATGQRVTLRCSPRSGDLSVYWYQQSLDQGLQFLIQYYNGEERAKGNILERFSAQQFPDLHSELNLSSLELGDSALYFCASSVGSSGPSYEQYFGPGTRLTVT.

The genes are TRBV12-3 or TRBV12-4 and TRBJ2-1; 8 positions agree with TRBD2. Germline trimming cut 1 base from V and 15 bases from J; bases unmatched to any gene: 8. The CDR3 is 13 residues long. The CDR3 loop is CASSLGREVPRFF. In DNA, the CDR3 is TGTGCCAGCAGTTTAGGGCGGGAGGTCCCCCGGTTCTTC.

The CDR3 region is CSVGAENTDTQYF. In DNA, the CDR3 is TGCAGCGTAGGAGCGGAGAACACAGATACGCAGTATTTT. V usage is TRBV29-1 and J usage is TRBJ2-3; TRBD2 might be the D (5 bases). This CDR3 has 13 amino acids. The V gene's germline CDR1 is SQVTM and CDR2 ANQGSEA. With 6 bases removed from V and 2 bases from J, the gap between germline ends came to 12 bases.

The rearrangement uses TRBV11-2 and TRBJ2-7, with TRBD1 identical over 11 bases. Losses at the gene ends were 4 bases for V and 7 bases for J; bases not matched to a gene: 6. The length of the CDR3 is 14 residues. The germline CDR1 and CDR2 sequences are SGHAT and FQNNGV. CDR3 DNA sequence: TGTGCCAGCAGCTCGGGACAGGGGGTTCCAGAGCAGTACTTC. Protein sequence: CASSSGQGVPEQYF.

J is TRBJ2-5 and V is TRBV24-1, with 8 nucleotides matching TRBD2. J was trimmed by 5 bases and V by 3 bases; bases with no gene match: 10. CDR1 KGHDR and CDR2 SFDVKD come from the germline V gene. This CDR3 region has 16 residues. CDR3 sequence reads: CATSDLSIAGRETQYF. The CDR3 DNA reads as TGTGCCACCAGTGATCTATCCATAGCGGGGAGGGAGACCCAGTACTTC.

This clonotype was recorded at least ten times. V and J are TRBV29-1 and TRBJ2-1, with 12 bases fitting TRBD2. Per germline, CDR1 SQVTM and CDR2 ANQGSEA. The CDR3 runs 16 residues. Trimming removed 7 bases from V and 5 bases from J; junction bases left unmatched: 12. The CDR3 DNA reads TGCAGCGCCGATGGGGAGACTAGCGGGGGCCACAATGAGCAGTTCTTC. Amino acid sequence: CSADGETSGGHNEQFF.

To note about this clonotype: One end of the junction is discordant with germline, which a read error may explain. J is TRBJ2-5 and V is TRBV6-1; 7 nucleotides agree with TRBD1. Germline CDR1 and CDR2: MNHNS and SASEGT. The length of the CDR3 is 13 residues. CDR3 sequence (DNA): TGTGCCAGCAGGAGGGGGCGGAAAGAGACCCAATACTTC. Residues: CASRRGRKETQYF.

In regard to this clonotype: The germline gene is not matched at one end of the junction; a read error may be the cause. V and J are TRBV15 and TRBJ2-5; 7 nucleotides align to TRBD2. CDR1 and CDR2 from the germline V gene are LNHNV and YYDKDF (reference sequence). This CDR3 comprises 15 residues. The CDR3 region has the DNA TGTGCCACCAGTAGAGATACCACTGGGGCGGGGGAGCAGTACTTC. It translates to CATSRDTTGAGEQYF.

This clonotype was seen more than once but under ten times. In DNA, the CDR3 is TGTGCCAGCAGCACCGGGACAGACACCGCAAACTATGGCTACACCTTC. It specifies CASSTGTDTANYGYTF. V gene TRBV6-6 combines with J gene TRBJ1-2, with 7 bases that match TRBD1. The CDR3 is 16 amino acids. CDR1 is MNHNY and CDR2 is SVGAGI in the germline V gene (reference sequence). V shed 6 bases and J 2 bases; nucleotides not matched to a gene: 12.

The V gene is TRBV29-1, the J gene TRBJ2-5; D is ambiguous. Germline lookup yields CDR1 SQVTM and CDR2 ANQGSEA. CDR3 length: 13 residues. Trimming left V 2 bases short and J 5 bases short, with 12 bases between. The CDR3 sequence is CSVERPLGETQYF. The CDR3 region has the DNA TGCAGCGTTGAAAGGCCGTTGGGGGAGACCCAGTACTTC.

This clonotype was seen only a few times. The rearrangement links TRBV6-1 to TRBJ1-5; D is unresolved. The CDR3 covers 14 residues. Trimming cost V 6 bases and J 0 bases, with 9 bases left between them. From germline, CDR1 is MNHNS and CDR2 SASEGT. In DNA form, the CDR3 reads TGTGCCAGCAGACAGCGATATAGCAATCAGCCCCAGCATTTT. This translates into CASRQRYSNQPQHF.

The genes are TRBV14 and TRBJ2-7; D unresolved. This CDR3 contains 11 residues. V lost 4 bases, J lost 2 bases, and 3 bases lay in between. The germline CDR1 and CDR2 sequences are SGHDN and FVKESK. The CDR3 DNA follows: TGTGCCAGCAGCCGGGCCTACGAGCAGTACTTC. Amino acid sequence: CASSRAYEQYF.

The chain combines TRBV2 with TRBJ1-4, with 7 positions matching TRBD1. V gave up 3 bases and J gave up 11 bases; unmatched junction bases: 15. The CDR3 totals 16 residues. Germline CDR1 SNHLY, CDR2 FYNNEI. The CDR3: CASSDVRTGARGKLFF. CDR3 DNA: TGTGCCAGCAGTGATGTGAGAACAGGGGCCCGCGGGAAACTGTTTTTT.

The chain uses TRBV10-3 and TRBJ2-5; D may be TRBD2 (5 bases). The CDR3 has 12 residues. Germline V gives CDR1 ENHRY, CDR2 SYGVKD. Trimming cost V 8 bases and J 11 bases, with 18 bases left between them. The CDR3 DNA reads TGTGCCATCCTGGACTTCTCGAATGAGCAGTACTTC. This translates into CAILDFSNEQYF.

V and J are TRBV9 and TRBJ1-3; the D gene is possibly TRBD1 (5 bases). This CDR3 has 14 residues. The germline V gene has CDR1 SGDLS and CDR2 YYNGEE. Trimming pared 2 bases from V and 4 bases from J, leaving 10 bases between. The CDR3 DNA reads TGTGCCAGCAGCGTCGGGGCGCTGGGAAACACCATATATTTT. Its protein is CASSVGALGNTIYF.

The chain is built from TRBV4-3 and TRBJ1-2; D is unresolved. The germline V gene has CDR1 LGHNA and CDR2 YSLEER. The length of the CDR3 is 16 residues. Trimming cost V 0 bases and J 3 bases, with 14 bases left between them. The CDR3 DNA reads as TGCGCCAGCAGCCAAGAGGGTACCAGCTTATACTATGGCTACACCTTC. It encodes CASSQEGTSLYYGYTF.

This clonotype was counted a few times. This chain joins TRBV7-2 and TRBJ2-7; D may be TRBD2 (6 bases). The last part of the DNA fits TRBJ2-5 better; the J call may be wrong. CDR3 size: 13 residues. Germline lookup yields CDR1 SGHTA and CDR2 FQGNSA. The CDR3: CASSLTSMETQYF. The CDR3 region has the DNA TGTGCCAGCAGCTTAACTAGCATGGAGACCCAGTACTTC.

This chain uses TRBV5-5 with TRBJ2-7, with D hard to call. Germline CDR1 is SGHKS and CDR2 is YYEKEE (reference sequence). V was pared by 7 bases and J by 8 bases, with 25 bases between. The CDR3 is 15 amino acids. The CDR3 DNA follows: TGTGCCAGCGAAGAAGTTTTGGCCCACATTCCTAAGCAGTACTTC. This codes for CASEEVLAHIPKQYF.

This clonotype was counted ten times or more. The chain couples TRBV18 to TRBJ2-3; D ambiguous. CDR3 length: 13 amino acids. The ends were cut back, 3 bases at V and 0 bases at J, with 4 bases in the middle. Germline V gene sequence: CDR1 KGHSH, CDR2 LQKENI. CDR3 nucleotide sequence: TGTGCCAGCTCACCTCCCAGCACAGATACGCAGTATTTT. Its translation: CASSPPSTDTQYF.

This clonotype has just a few counts. The CDR3 coding sequence is TGCAGTGCTAGACAGACTTTAAGCAATCAGCCCCAGCATTTT. Translated: CSARQTLSNQPQHF. The chain joins TRBV20-1 to TRBJ1-5; D remains unclear. CDR1 is DFQATT and CDR2 is SNEGSKA in the germline V gene (reference sequence). This CDR3 region has 14 residues. V gave up 2 bases and J gave up 1 base, with 9 bases separating them.